Included here is one T cell receptor (beta chain) sequence, with context. This entry is derived from a study of T-cell reconstitution after alpha-beta-depleted transplantation in children. CDR3 length equals 13 residues. Germline V gives CDR1 DFQATT, CDR2 SNEGSKA (reference sequence). The trim removed 3 bases at V and 5 bases at J, leaving 5 bases unmatched. Library preparation (for TCRbeta) was performed with unique molecular identifiers. TCRdb fed the PCR reads into MiXCR, producing one record per CDR3 protein. The profile shows 380,000 or so distinct CDR3 sequences, 13% of them singletons. The source material was PBMCs, sampled from the stem cell graft. The chain has TRBV20-1 and TRBJ2-5, with 8 bases lining up with TRBD1. This sequence was found in a human donor who donated a stem cell graft to a child with Fanconi anemia. Here the CDR3 DNA reads TGCAGTGCTAGCCCAGGGGGCGGGGAGACCCAGTACTTC. This gives the protein CSASPGGGETQYF.